The rows below give T cell receptor beta chains drawn from one sample of a study of identical twins. Via MiXCR, TCRdb re-called the 5' RACE reads, giving one row per CDR3 protein. The table includes some 690,000 distinct CDR3 sequences, about 20% detected once. This same sample was also part of a study on T cells expressing NK-cell markers.

Sequencing was done on a sample of PBMCs. The receptors originated from a woman aged 18 to 35 in good health. The CDR3 runs from the conserved cysteine through the conserved F or W. Some rows have no size entry. The others give once, few or many, or a class for an expanded clone.

CDR3 protein: CAWSVPGGLGQVGSYEQYF
J gene: TRBJ2-7
V gene: TRBV30
clone size: .

CDR3 protein: CSASGLGNEQFF
J gene: TRBJ2-1
V gene: TRBV20-1
clone size: few

CDR3 protein: CASSLESLGGYTF
J gene: TRBJ1-2
V gene: TRBV5-1
clone size: .

CDR3 protein: CASSAHSYEQYF
J gene: TRBJ2-7
V gene: TRBV9
clone size: .

CDR3 protein: CASSKGLAGGASTDTQYF
J gene: TRBJ2-3
V gene: TRBV7-6
clone size: few

CDR3 protein: CTSSIDSYSDLMNTEAFF
J gene: TRBJ1-1
V gene: TRBV11-1
clone size: .

CDR3 protein: CASRSEFRTDTQYF
J gene: TRBJ2-3
V gene: TRBV12-3/TRBV12-4
clone size: few

CDR3 protein: CSARDPKGLAGLNTGELFF
J gene: TRBJ2-2
V gene: TRBV20-1
clone size: few

CDR3 protein: CSARLATDTQYF
J gene: TRBJ2-3
V gene: TRBV20-1
clone size: few

CDR3 protein: CSAKSGGPKETQYF
J gene: TRBJ2-5
V gene: TRBV20-1
clone size: many

CDR3 protein: CASSSPLPEQYF
J gene: TRBJ2-7
V gene: TRBV6-2/TRBV6-3
clone size: .

CDR3 protein: CATSAGRDGYTF
J gene: TRBJ1-2
V gene: TRBV24-1
clone size: .

CDR3 protein: CASSPTAISTDTQYF
J gene: TRBJ2-3
V gene: TRBV5-1
clone size: .

CDR3 protein: CASSWDRYNEQFF
J gene: TRBJ2-1
V gene: TRBV12-3/TRBV12-4
clone size: few

CDR3 protein: CASSSNPSNEQFF
J gene: TRBJ2-1
V gene: TRBV11-2
clone size: .

CDR3 protein: CASSRDYSYEQYF
J gene: TRBJ2-7
V gene: TRBV3-1
clone size: many

CDR3 protein: CSARRHNEQFF
J gene: TRBJ2-1
V gene: TRBV20-1
clone size: .

CDR3 protein: CSAGSGSFYNEQFF
J gene: TRBJ2-1
V gene: TRBV20-1
clone size: few

CDR3 protein: CAIGGEGYEQYF
J gene: TRBJ2-7
V gene: TRBV10-3
clone size: .

CDR3 protein: CSARDFRRGYNQPQHF
J gene: TRBJ1-5
V gene: TRBV20-1
clone size: few

CDR3 protein: CSALGGAVNTEAFF
J gene: TRBJ1-1
V gene: TRBV29-1
clone size: .

CDR3 protein: CSVDWGASETQYF
J gene: TRBJ2-5
V gene: TRBV29-1
clone size: many

CDR3 protein: CASSLAEVFSGANVLTF
J gene: TRBJ2-6
V gene: TRBV7-6
clone size: .

CDR3 protein: CSVALGQGRGGYTF
J gene: TRBJ1-2
V gene: TRBV29-1
clone size: few

CDR3 protein: CASSESWVRGDTQYF
J gene: TRBJ2-3
V gene: TRBV6-1
clone size: few

CDR3 protein: CASSVTGQGNYGYTF
J gene: TRBJ1-2
V gene: TRBV9
clone size: few

CDR3 protein: CSARDPGGGSYEQYF
J gene: TRBJ2-7
V gene: TRBV20-1
clone size: few

CDR3 protein: CASSLVVGYNEQFF
J gene: TRBJ2-1
V gene: TRBV5-1
clone size: few

CDR3 protein: CASRSLGQGLSYEQYF
J gene: TRBJ2-7
V gene: TRBV5-1
clone size: few

CDR3 protein: CASSFASNSEAFF
J gene: TRBJ1-1
V gene: TRBV12-3/TRBV12-4
clone size: .

CDR3 protein: CAVQGQGMYEQYF
J gene: TRBJ2-7
V gene: TRBV10-3
clone size: .

CDR3 protein: CSALSGANTGELFF
J gene: TRBJ2-2
V gene: TRBV20-1
clone size: .

CDR3 protein: CASSVGSGGDNEQFF
J gene: TRBJ2-1
V gene: TRBV9
clone size: .

CDR3 protein: CASSFGQNNEKLFF
J gene: TRBJ1-4
V gene: TRBV5-1
clone size: .

CDR3 protein: CASSQVGQNRYEQYF
J gene: TRBJ2-7
V gene: TRBV3-1
clone size: .

CDR3 protein: CASSFGMGADTQYF
J gene: TRBJ2-3
V gene: TRBV11-2
clone size: .

CDR3 protein: CASSPKTRGREETQYF
J gene: TRBJ2-5
V gene: TRBV6-1
clone size: few

CDR3 protein: CAIRAGTGANHEQFF
J gene: TRBJ2-1
V gene: TRBV10-3
clone size: few

CDR3 protein: CASGETSGPYEQYF
J gene: TRBJ2-7
V gene: TRBV13
clone size: few

CDR3 protein: CASSESRGQEAFF
J gene: TRBJ1-1
V gene: TRBV10-1
clone size: many

CDR3 protein: CAISAGTSGGKTDTQYF
J gene: TRBJ2-3
V gene: TRBV10-3
clone size: few

CDR3 protein: CASSFWGQRQHF
J gene: TRBJ1-5
V gene: TRBV12-3/TRBV12-4
clone size: .

CDR3 protein: CASSHPGTGGETQYF
J gene: TRBJ2-5
V gene: TRBV7-2
clone size: few

CDR3 protein: CASSSQGITEAFF
J gene: TRBJ1-1
V gene: TRBV9
clone size: few

CDR3 protein: CASSRNRDTAYEQYF
J gene: TRBJ2-7
V gene: TRBV4-3
clone size: .

CDR3 protein: CASNPLATDTQYF
J gene: TRBJ2-3
V gene: TRBV6-1
clone size: .